In its sample, the clone carrying this T cell receptor (beta chain) was seen many times. As yet, its antigen is unknown. This record belongs to a study of regulatory T cells in long-lasting Graves disease. Investigators prepared the TCR beta libraries by applying iRepertoire HTBI primers and Arm-PCR of CDR3 regions. Via MiXCR, TCRdb re-called the multiplex PCR reads, giving one row per CDR3 protein. The profile covers approximately 350,000 distinct CDR3 sequences, with roughly 25% appearing a single time and approximately 27% taken by the ten largest. Time point described: persistent/refractory GD, antithyroid drugs over 5 years with positive TRAb. The TCR library was made from RNA extracted from PBMCs. Guidelines of the American Thyroid Association were used to diagnose Graves' disease. V was clipped by 5 bases and J by 0 bases, with 17 bases between them. Germline CDR1 reads MNHEY; CDR2 reads SMNVEV (reference sequence). This CDR3 is 16 amino acids long.

General study findings and limits: Lower TCR diversity characterized persistent Graves' patients relative to newly diagnosed patients. Persistent disease favored TRBV28, TRBJ1-2 and TRBJ2-5. The study found persistent patients shared more public clonotypes (over 2,500) than new patients (around 870).

This specimen was peripheral blood mononuclear cells (PBMCs), taken when the disease was refractory, from a patient treated with antithyroid drugs. This TCR was sampled from a middle-aged woman with Graves disease. This sequence joins TRBV27 and TRBJ2-7; D tentatively reads TRBD1 or TRBD2 (6 bases each). CDR3 coding DNA: TGTGCCAGCAGTCACCTTCGGGGGCCGAGCTCCTACGAGCAGTACTTC. This gives the protein CASSHLRGPSSYEQYF.